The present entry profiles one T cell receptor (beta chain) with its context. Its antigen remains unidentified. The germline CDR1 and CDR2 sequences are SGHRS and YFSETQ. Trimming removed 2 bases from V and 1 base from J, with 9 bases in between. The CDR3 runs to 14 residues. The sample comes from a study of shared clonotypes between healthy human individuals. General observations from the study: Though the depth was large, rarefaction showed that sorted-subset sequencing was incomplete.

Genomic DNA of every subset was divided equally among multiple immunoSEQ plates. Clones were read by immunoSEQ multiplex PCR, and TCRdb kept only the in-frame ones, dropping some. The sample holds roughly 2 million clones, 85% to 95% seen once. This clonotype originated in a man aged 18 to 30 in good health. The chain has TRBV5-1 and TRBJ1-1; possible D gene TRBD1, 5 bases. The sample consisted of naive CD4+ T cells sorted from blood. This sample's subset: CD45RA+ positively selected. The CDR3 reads CASSLQTENTEAFF. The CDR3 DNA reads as TGCGCCAGCAGCTTACAGACAGAGAACACTGAAGCTTTCTTT.